This entry lists 4 T cell receptor beta chains sequenced from one sample in a study of shared clonotypes between healthy human individuals (dated by TCRdb to 2018 to 2021). For the CD8 naive samples, CD45RO-negative cells were positively selected for CCR7, yielding a CD45RA+CCR7+ population from which TemRA cells were excluded. The library was produced with the immunoSEQ multiplex PCR assay. Here the immuneACCESS table is served through TCRdb, limited to in-frame sequences with V and J called. Missing clones are a known gap in these copies; in checked studies unresolved V genes cover under half, and the rest lacks a known reason. Within this sample are roughly 2.1 million clones, with under 95% of them counted one time only. The ten largest account for 1.5% to 2% of the sample. Sample: naive CD8+ T cells from PBMCs. This specimen's cell subset or site label, per the study, means: CD45RA+CCR7+. The receptors shown here come from a man younger than 35 in good health. Some clones in this sample may be carry-over from other donors' samples.

The chain recombines TRBV11-2 with TRBJ2-1, with D maybe TRBD2 (6 bases). Germline V CDR1 and CDR2: SGHAT, FQNNGV. This CDR3 region has 15 residues. V lost 4 bases to trimming and J lost 7 bases, with 17 bases between them. The CDR3 DNA is TGTGCCAGCAGCTCCCCCCGGGAGTCCCTGAATGAGCAGTTCTTC. This codes for CASSSPRESLNEQFF.

CDR3 protein: CASSLPGQVLVFGETQYF. The DNA of the CDR3 is TGTGCCAGCAGCTTACCGGGACAGGTCCTCGTATTTGGGGAGACCCAGTACTTC. The V gene is TRBV7-2, the J gene TRBJ2-5; 8 bases map to TRBD1. After removal of 2 bases from V and 5 bases from J, the junction contained 16 bases not matched to a gene. The CDR3 length is 18 residues. Looked up from germline, CDR1 is SGHTA and CDR2 is FQGNSA.

This chain uses TRBV11-2 with TRBJ1-1; unclear D gene. In germline, CDR1 is SGHAT, CDR2 FQNNGV. This CDR3 comprises 14 residues. With 3 bases removed from V and 3 bases from J, the gap between germline ends came to 11 bases. CDR3 sequence: CASSFWLGDTEAFF. The CDR3 region has the DNA TGTGCCAGCAGCTTCTGGTTAGGTGACACTGAAGCTTTCTTT.

The chain combines TRBV6-5 with TRBJ2-7; 7 nucleotides match TRBD2. V gave up 6 bases and J gave up 2 bases; unmatched junction bases: 10. Per the germline V gene, CDR1 is MNHEY and CDR2 is SVGAGI. The CDR3 covers 15 residues. The CDR3 reads CASSWRETETYEQYF. CDR3 nucleotide sequence: TGTGCCAGCAGCTGGCGGGAGACGGAAACCTACGAGCAGTACTTC.